The clone carrying this T cell receptor beta chain was seen a handful of times. Its antigen remains unidentified. The sample originates from a study of somatic mutations in cytotoxic T cells in rheumatoid arthritis. Study conclusions and caveats: In the expanded CD8+ clones, the antigen targets remained unknown.

Germline CDR1 is MRHNA and CDR2 is SNTAGT. The CDR3 runs to 15 residues. The ends lost 3 bases at V and 5 bases at J; junction bases unmatched: 5. The protocol was immunoSEQ multiplex PCR, while the TCRdb copy is restricted to in-frame clones and leaves out a portion. This table holds under 35,000 clones, roughly 86% found once. This sequence joins TRBV6-4 and TRBJ2-3; TRBD2 matches at 10 bases. The source material was CD8+ T cells sorted from blood. The receptor's source is an adult with rheumatoid arthritis. CDR3 sequence: CASSEGASGRDTQYF. DNA of the CDR3: TGTGCCAGCAGTGAGGGGGCTAGCGGGAGAGATACGCAGTATTTT.